This is a list of T cell receptor beta chains from one sample in a study of blood T cell repertoires in COVID-19. Using immunoSEQ multiplex PCR, the repertoire was profiled, and TCRdb retains in-frame clones only, with some absent. The profile covers about 180,000 clones, with approximately 86% appearing a single time and under 3% taken by the ten largest. The sequencing sample was made of peripheral blood. These receptors came from a woman aged 25 to 39 with active or convalescent COVID-19. Both conserved end residues are part of each CDR3. The D gene is left open where the match is weak. Rows give clone size only sometimes, using once, few, many, or a class for an expanded clone.

D: TRBD1; V: TRBV9; size: once; J: TRBJ2-7; CDR3: CASSPGTGNSYEQYF; DNA: TGTGCCAGCAGCCCCGGGACAGGCAACTCCTACGAGCAGTACTTC
D: -; V: TRBV19; size: -; J: TRBJ2-3; CDR3: CASSLQEGTDTQYF; DNA: TGTGCCAGTAGCCTCCAGGAGGGGACAGATACGCAGTATTTT
D: -; V: TRBV7-7; size: -; J: TRBJ1-3; CDR3: CASSLASGSGNTIYF; DNA: TGTGCTAGCAGCTTAGCGTCAGGCTCTGGAAACACCATATATTTT
D: -; V: TRBV10-3; size: -; J: TRBJ2-7; CDR3: CAISDFPGEAYEQYF; DNA: TGTGCCATCAGTGACTTTCCGGGGGAGGCCTACGAGCAGTACTTC
D: -; V: TRBV2; size: -; J: TRBJ2-2; CDR3: CASIQGRTGELFF; DNA: TGTGCCAGCATTCAGGGGCGCACCGGGGAGCTGTTTTTT
D: -; V: TRBV28; size: -; J: TRBJ1-1; CDR3: CASSPTGTRAEYTEAFF; DNA: TGTGCCAGCAGTCCTACCGGGACAAGGGCGGAATACACTGAAGCTTTCTTT
D: TRBD1; V: TRBV19; size: few; J: TRBJ2-7; CDR3: CASSFPSGQNSYEQYF; DNA: TGTGCCAGTAGTTTCCCCTCGGGACAGAACTCCTACGAGCAGTACTTC
D: TRBD1; V: TRBV5-1; size: -; J: TRBJ2-7; CDR3: CASSWAGTGAYEQYF; DNA: TGCGCCAGCAGCTGGGCCGGGACAGGGGCCTACGAGCAGTACTTC
D: TRBD2; V: TRBV6-5; size: -; J: TRBJ2-1; CDR3: CASSYSPAGGNEQFF; DNA: TGTGCCAGCAGTTACTCCCCAGCGGGAGGGAATGAGCAGTTCTTC
D: TRBD1; V: TRBV5-1; size: -; J: TRBJ2-7; CDR3: CASSPGTGDYEQYF; DNA: TGCGCCAGCAGCCCGGGGACAGGGGACTACGAGCAGTACTTC
D: TRBD1; V: TRBV3-1/TRBV3-2; size: -; J: TRBJ2-4; CDR3: CASSIQGLGAKNIQYF; DNA: TGTGCCAGCAGCATACAGGGGCTTGGGGCCAAAAACATTCAGTACTTC
D: TRBD1; V: TRBV12-3/TRBV12-4; size: -; J: TRBJ1-2; CDR3: CASSPGTGLGYTF; DNA: TGTGCCAGCAGTCCTGGGACAGGGTTAGGCTACACCTTC
D: TRBD1; V: TRBV19; size: -; J: TRBJ1-1; CDR3: CASSILDRGKMNTEAFF; DNA: TGTGCCAGTAGTATTTTGGACAGGGGCAAAATGAACACTGAAGCTTTCTTT
D: -; V: TRBV9; size: -; J: TRBJ2-1; CDR3: CASSVTGSYNEQFF; DNA: TGTGCCAGCAGCGTAACAGGTTCTTACAATGAGCAGTTCTTC
D: -; V: TRBV6-5; size: -; J: TRBJ2-3; CDR3: CASRSERDTQYF; DNA: TGTGCCAGCAGGAGCGAGAGAGATACGCAGTATTTT